This TCR beta chain came from a study of blood T cell repertoires in COVID-19. Data came from immunoSEQ multiplex PCR; TCRdb stores just in-frame clones and leaves some out. The table shows around 100,000 clones, with roughly 85% occurring only once. Germline-derived CDR1 and CDR2 are LNHDA and SQIVND (reference sequence). V lost 1 base and J lost 0, with 10 bases in between. The CDR3 is 15 amino acids. This TCR was sampled from a man aged 50 or older in a cohort sampled during active COVID-19. The chain has TRBV19 and TRBJ2-7; maybe TRBD1 (5 bases). The specimen was peripheral blood. CDR3 DNA: TGTGCCAGTAGTATAGTGGGGCAGGGCTCCTACGAGCAGTACGTC. As protein: CASSIVGQGSYEQYV.